What follows are 4 T cell receptor beta chains derived from one specimen sequenced in a study of T cell responses to AZD1222 COVID-19 vaccine. Method: immunoSEQ multiplex PCR; TCRdb's copy keeps in-frame clones and lacks some. This sample has around 120,000 clones, with roughly 87% found just once. Sequencing was performed on peripheral blood, taken on day 0 of AZD1222 vaccination. These TCRs come from an adult in good health.

This clone has more than one count but fewer than ten. This chain joins TRBV3-1 (or the pseudogene TRBV3-2) and TRBJ2-1; no clear D gene. CDR1 LGHDT and CDR2 YNNKEL come from the germline V gene (reference sequence). The CDR3 extends over 16 amino acids. With 3 bases removed from V and 2 bases from J, the gap between germline ends came to 14 bases. The CDR3: CASSQASYGAYNEQFF. The CDR3 nucleotides read TGTGCCAGCAGCCAGGCATCTTACGGAGCCTACAATGAGCAGTTCTTC.

This rearrangement joins TRBV9 to TRBJ1-2, with D unresolved. The CDR3 runs to 13 residues. Trimming removed 0 bases at V and 5 bases at J, with 8 bases between. From germline, CDR1 is SGDLS and CDR2 YYNGEE. CDR3 region: CASSVDSGYGYTF. The DNA of the CDR3 is TGTGCCAGCAGCGTAGACTCGGGGTATGGCTACACCTTC.

V gene TRBV4-2 combines with J gene TRBJ1-1, with no clear D. The CDR3 totals 16 residues. Trimming removed 2 bases from V and 0 bases from J, with 13 bases in between. The germline CDR1 and CDR2 sequences are LGHNA and YNFKEQ. Here the CDR3 reads CASSQLIGVMNTEAFF. The CDR3 region has the DNA TGTGCCAGCAGCCAATTGATCGGGGTGATGAACACTGAAGCTTTCTTT.

The chain is built from TRBV12-3 or TRBV12-4 and TRBJ2-7; 7 bases line up with TRBD2. The CDR3 runs to 11 residues. V lost 5 bases, J lost 7 bases, and 2 bases stayed unmatched. The CDR3 DNA sequence: TGTGCCAGCAGTGAAGCGGGGGAGCAGTACTTC. Its translation: CASSEAGEQYF.